Shown below are 5 T cell receptor beta chains from a single sample sequenced in a study of post-analysis software for immune sequencing data. The study, taken as a whole, reports: TRBV5-6, TRBV5-1 and TRBV20-1 were among roughly five TRBV segments more frequent in patients than controls.

No antigens are known for them. The library was made from cDNA and included unique molecular identifiers. In TCRdb, the PCR reads were re-called with MiXCR into one record per CDR3 protein. The profile shows more than 500,000 distinct CDR3 sequences, less than 40% of them singletons. What was sequenced was blood. The origin of the receptors is a girl younger than 18 with multiple sclerosis.

The genes are TRBV7-8 and TRBJ2-3; 12 bases align to TRBD2. The CDR3 has 17 amino acids. Per germline, CDR1 SGHVS and CDR2 FQNEAQ. V dropped 6 bases and J dropped 0; count of bases not matched to a gene: 7. CDR3 nucleotide sequence: TGTGCCAGCAGTTTACGGACTAGCGGGGCGAGCACAGATACGCAGTATTTT. It is translated as CASSLRTSGASTDTQYF. Using reference TRBV7-8 and TRBJ2-3 for the parts outside the CDR3, the full variable domain is GAGVSQSPRYKVAKRGQDVALRCDPISGHVSLFWYQQALGQGPEFLTYFQNEAQLDKSGLPSDRFFAERPEGSVSTLKIQRTQQEDSAVYLCASSLRTSGASTDTQYFGPGTRLTVL.

This rearrangement joins TRBV18 to TRBJ1-2; no firm D call. Trimming removed 0 bases at V and 4 bases at J, with 6 bases between. The germline gives CDR1 KGHSH, CDR2 LQKENI. This CDR3 is 13 amino acids long. The CDR3 nucleotides read TGTGCCAGCTCACCACCTGAATCCTATGGCTACACCTTC. This codes for CASSPPESYGYTF.

This clonotype was detected only a few times. The V gene is TRBV10-3, the J gene TRBJ1-2; 8 bases agree with TRBD1. The CDR3 length is 15 residues. CDR1 and CDR2 from the germline V gene are ENHRY and SYGVKD. V lost 6 bases and J lost 4; bases outside the gene matches: 10. In DNA form, the CDR3 reads TGTGCCATCAGACCAGGGGGCCTCACCGTCTATGGCTACACCTTC. Residues: CAIRPGGLTVYGYTF.

The chain employs TRBV20-1 and TRBJ2-1, with 10 bases fitting TRBD2. Germline V gene data show CDR1 as DFQATT and CDR2 as SNEGSKA (reference sequence). Germline trimming cut 8 bases from V and 8 bases from J; bases unmatched to any gene: 9. CDR3 size: 13 residues. The CDR3 DNA reads as TGCAGTTCACTAGCGGGGTGGGACGATGAGCAGTTCTTC. Protein product: CSSLAGWDDEQFF.

The chain joins TRBV20-1 to TRBJ2-4; TRBD1 might be the D (6 bases). The germline V gene encodes CDR1 DFQATT and CDR2 SNEGSKA (reference sequence). The length of the CDR3 is 17 residues. Trimming took 1 base from V and 2 from J, leaving 18 bases between them. The chain's CDR3 is CSARVLIGGLPKNIQYF. CDR3 DNA: TGCAGTGCTAGAGTTCTAATAGGGGGTCTCCCCAAAAACATTCAGTACTTC.